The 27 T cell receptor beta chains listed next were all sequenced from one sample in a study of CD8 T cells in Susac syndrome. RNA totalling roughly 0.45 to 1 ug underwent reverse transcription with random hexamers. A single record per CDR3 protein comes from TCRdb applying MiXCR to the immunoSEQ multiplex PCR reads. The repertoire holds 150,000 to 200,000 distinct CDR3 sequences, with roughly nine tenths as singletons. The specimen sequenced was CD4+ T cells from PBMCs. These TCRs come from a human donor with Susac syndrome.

CDR3 bases: TGCAGTGCTAGAGATCTCAAGGGAATATCTAACTATGGCTACACCTTC. Protein product: CSARDLKGISNYGYTF. The rearrangement joins TRBV20-1 to TRBJ1-2; D remains unclear. Germline-derived CDR1 and CDR2 are DFQATT and SNEGSKA (reference sequence). The CDR3 spans 16 residues. V shed 0 bases and J shed 0 bases, with 14 bases lying between them.

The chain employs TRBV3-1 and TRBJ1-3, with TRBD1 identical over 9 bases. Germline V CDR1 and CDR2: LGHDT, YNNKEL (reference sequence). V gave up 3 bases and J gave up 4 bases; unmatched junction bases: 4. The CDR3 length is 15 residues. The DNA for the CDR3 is TGTGCCAGCAGCCATACCGGGACAGGGGGAAACACCATATATTTT. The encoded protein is CASSHTGTGGNTIYF.

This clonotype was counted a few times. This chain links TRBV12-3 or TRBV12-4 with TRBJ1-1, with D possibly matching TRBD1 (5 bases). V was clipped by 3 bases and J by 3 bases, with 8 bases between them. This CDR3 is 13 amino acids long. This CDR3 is CASSLRGYTEAFF. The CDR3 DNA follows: TGTGCCAGCAGTTTGCGGGGGTACACTGAAGCTTTCTTT.

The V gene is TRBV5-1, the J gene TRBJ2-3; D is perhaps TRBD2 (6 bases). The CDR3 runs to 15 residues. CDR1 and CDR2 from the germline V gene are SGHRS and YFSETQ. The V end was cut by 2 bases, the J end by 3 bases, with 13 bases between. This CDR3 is CASSLRGSGTDTQYF. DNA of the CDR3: TGCGCCAGCAGCTTACGGGGGTCGGGAACAGATACGCAGTATTTT.

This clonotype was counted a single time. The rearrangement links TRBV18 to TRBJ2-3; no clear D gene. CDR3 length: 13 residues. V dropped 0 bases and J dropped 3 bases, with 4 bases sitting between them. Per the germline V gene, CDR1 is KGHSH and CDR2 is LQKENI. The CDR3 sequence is CASSPPITDTQYF. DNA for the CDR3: TGTGCCAGCTCACCACCGATAACAGATACGCAGTATTTT.

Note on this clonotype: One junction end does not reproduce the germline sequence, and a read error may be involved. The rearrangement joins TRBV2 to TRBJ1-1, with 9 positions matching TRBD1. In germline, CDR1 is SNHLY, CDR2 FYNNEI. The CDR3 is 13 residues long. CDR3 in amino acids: CASSVRTGEEVFF. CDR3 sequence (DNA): TGTGCCAGCAGTGTAAGGACAGGGGAGGAAGTTTTCTTT. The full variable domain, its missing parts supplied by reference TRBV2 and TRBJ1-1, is EPEVTQTPSHQVTQMGQEVILRCVPISNHLYFYWYRQILGQKVEFLVSFYNNEISEKSEIFDDQFSVERPDGSNFTLKIRSTKLEDSAMYFCASSVRTGEEVFFGQGTRLTVV.

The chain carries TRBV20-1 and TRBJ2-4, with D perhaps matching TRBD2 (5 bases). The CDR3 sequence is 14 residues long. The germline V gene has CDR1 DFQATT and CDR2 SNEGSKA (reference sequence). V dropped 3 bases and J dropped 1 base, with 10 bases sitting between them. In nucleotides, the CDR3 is TGCAGTGCTAGGGGTGGAGGTGCCAAAAACATTCAGTACTTC. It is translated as CSARGGGAKNIQYF.

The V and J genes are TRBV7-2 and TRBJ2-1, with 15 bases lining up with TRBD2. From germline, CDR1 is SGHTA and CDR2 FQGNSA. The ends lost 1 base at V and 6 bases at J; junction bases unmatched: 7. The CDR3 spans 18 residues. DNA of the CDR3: TGTGCCAGCAGCTTAGTTAGTGGGGGACTAGCGGGGGGCAATGAGCAGTTCTTC. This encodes CASSLVSGGLAGGNEQFF.

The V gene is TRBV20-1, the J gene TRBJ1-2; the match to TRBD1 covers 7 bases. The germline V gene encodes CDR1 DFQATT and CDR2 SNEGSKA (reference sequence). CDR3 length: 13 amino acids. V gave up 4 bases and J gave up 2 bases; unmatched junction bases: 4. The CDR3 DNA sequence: TGCAGTGCTACCCTGACAGGGAACTATGGCTACACCTTC. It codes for CSATLTGNYGYTF.

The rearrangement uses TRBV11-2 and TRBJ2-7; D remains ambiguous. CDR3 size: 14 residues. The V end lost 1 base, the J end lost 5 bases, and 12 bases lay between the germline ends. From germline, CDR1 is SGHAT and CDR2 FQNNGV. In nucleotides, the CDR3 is TGTGCCAGCAGCTTAGCCGAGCAGAAGAACGAGCAGTACTTC. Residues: CASSLAEQKNEQYF.

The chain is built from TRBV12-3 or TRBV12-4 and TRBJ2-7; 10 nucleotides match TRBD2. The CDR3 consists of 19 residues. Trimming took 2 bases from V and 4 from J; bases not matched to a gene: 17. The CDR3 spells CASSLSFRGLAGVLYEQYF. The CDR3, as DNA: TGTGCCAGCAGTTTATCATTTCGCGGTCTAGCGGGAGTCTTGTACGAGCAGTACTTC.

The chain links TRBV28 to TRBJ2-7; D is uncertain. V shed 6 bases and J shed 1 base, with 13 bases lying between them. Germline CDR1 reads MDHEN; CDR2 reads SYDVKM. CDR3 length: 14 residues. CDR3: CASRSGHPSYEQYF. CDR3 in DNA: TGTGCCAGCAGATCAGGTCATCCTTCCTACGAGCAGTACTTC.

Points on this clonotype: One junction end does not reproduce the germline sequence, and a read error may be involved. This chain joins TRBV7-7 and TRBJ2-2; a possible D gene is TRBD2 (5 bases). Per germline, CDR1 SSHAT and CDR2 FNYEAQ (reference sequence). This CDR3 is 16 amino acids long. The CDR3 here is CASSRGVILNTGELFF. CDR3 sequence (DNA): TGTGCTAGCAGCCGGGGAGTAATACTGAACACCGGGGAGCTGTTTTTT.

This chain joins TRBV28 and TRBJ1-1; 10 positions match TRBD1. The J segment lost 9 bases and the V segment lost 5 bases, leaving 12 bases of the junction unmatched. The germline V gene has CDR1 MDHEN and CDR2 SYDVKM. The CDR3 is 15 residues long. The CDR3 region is CASSQTFGTGVQAFF. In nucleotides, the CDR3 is TGTGCCAGCAGTCAAACCTTCGGGACAGGGGTTCAAGCTTTCTTT. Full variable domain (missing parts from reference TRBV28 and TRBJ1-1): DVKVTQSSRYLVKRTGEKVFLECVQDMDHENMFWYRQDPGLGLRLIYFSYDVKMKEKGDIPEGYSVSREKKERFSLILESASTNQTSMYLCASSQTFGTGVQAFFGQGTRLTVV.

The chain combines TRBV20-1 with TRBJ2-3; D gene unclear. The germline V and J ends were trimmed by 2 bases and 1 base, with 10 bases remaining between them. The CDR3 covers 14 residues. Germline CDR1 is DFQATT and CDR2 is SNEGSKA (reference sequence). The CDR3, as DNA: TGCAGTGCTAGACTTAGTGGGGGCACAGATACGCAGTATTTT. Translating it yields CSARLSGGTDTQYF.

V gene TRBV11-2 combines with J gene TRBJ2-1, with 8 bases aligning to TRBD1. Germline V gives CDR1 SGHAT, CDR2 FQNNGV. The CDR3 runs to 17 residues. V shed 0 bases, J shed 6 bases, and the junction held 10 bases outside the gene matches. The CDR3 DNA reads TGTGCCAGCAGCTTAGACGATAGGACAGGGATTATCAATGAGCAGTTCTTC. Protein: CASSLDDRTGIINEQFF. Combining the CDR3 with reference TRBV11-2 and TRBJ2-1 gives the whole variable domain EAGVAQSPRYKIIEKRQSVAFWCNPISGHATLYWYQQILGQGPKLLIQFQNNGVVDDSQLPKDRFSAERLKGVDSTLKIQPAKLEDSAVYLCASSLDDRTGIINEQFFGPGTRLTVL.

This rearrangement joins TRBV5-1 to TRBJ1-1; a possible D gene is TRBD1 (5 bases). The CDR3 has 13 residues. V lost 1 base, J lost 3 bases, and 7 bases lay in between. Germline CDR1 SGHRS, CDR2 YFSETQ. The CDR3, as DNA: TGCGCCAGCAGCTTGTCGGGGGACACTGAAGCTTTCTTT. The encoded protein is CASSLSGDTEAFF.

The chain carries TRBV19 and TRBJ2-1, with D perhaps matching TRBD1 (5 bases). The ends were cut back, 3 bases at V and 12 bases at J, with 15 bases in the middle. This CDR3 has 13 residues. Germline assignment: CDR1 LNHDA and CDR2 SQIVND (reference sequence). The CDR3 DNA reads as TGTGCCAGTAGTATCACAGGTGCCGGAAGGCAGTTCTTC. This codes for CASSITGAGRQFF.

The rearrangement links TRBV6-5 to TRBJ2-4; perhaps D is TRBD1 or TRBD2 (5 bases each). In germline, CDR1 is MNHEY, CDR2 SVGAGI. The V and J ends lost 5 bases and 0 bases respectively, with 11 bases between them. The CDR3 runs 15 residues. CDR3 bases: TGTGCCAGCAGTCCCAGGGACCTAGCCAAAAACATTCAGTACTTC. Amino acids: CASSPRDLAKNIQYF.

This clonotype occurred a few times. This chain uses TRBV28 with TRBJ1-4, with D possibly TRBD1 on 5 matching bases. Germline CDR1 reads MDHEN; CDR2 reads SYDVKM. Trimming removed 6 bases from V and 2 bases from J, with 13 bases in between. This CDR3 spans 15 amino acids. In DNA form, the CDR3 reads TGTGCCAGCAGCCTCGGGGCGTGGACTAATGAAAAACTGTTTTTT. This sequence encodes CASSLGAWTNEKLFF.

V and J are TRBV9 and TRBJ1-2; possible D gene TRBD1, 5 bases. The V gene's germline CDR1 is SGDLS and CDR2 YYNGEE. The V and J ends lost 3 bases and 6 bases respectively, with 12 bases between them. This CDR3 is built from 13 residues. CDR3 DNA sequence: TGTGCCAGCAGCGGGGGGGTCTTGGATGGCTACACCTTC. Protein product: CASSGGVLDGYTF.

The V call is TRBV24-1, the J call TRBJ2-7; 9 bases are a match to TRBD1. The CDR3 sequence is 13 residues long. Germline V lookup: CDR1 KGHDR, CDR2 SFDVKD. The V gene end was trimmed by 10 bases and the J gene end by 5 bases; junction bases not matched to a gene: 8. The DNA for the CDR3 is TGTGCCACTTCACAGGGGGCTAATGACGAGCAGTACTTC. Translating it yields CATSQGANDEQYF.

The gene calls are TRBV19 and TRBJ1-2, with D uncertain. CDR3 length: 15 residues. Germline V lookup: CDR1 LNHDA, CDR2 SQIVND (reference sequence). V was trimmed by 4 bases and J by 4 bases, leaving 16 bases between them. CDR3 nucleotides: TGTGCCAGTAGTAGTAGTGACAAGCCTTCCTATGGCTACACCTTC. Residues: CASSSSDKPSYGYTF.

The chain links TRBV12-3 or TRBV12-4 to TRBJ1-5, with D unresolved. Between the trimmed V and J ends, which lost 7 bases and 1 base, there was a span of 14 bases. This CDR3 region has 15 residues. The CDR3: CASTYGGRSNQPQHF. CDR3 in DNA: TGTGCCAGCACCTACGGAGGACGGAGCAATCAGCCCCAGCATTTT.

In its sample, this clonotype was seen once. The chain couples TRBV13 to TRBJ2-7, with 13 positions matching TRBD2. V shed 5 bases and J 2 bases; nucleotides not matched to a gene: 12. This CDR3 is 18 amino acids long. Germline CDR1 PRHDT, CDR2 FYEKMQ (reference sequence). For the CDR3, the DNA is TGTGCCAGCAGCCGGACTAGCGGGAGATTATTATCCCCCTACGAGCAGTACTTC. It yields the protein CASSRTSGRLLSPYEQYF.

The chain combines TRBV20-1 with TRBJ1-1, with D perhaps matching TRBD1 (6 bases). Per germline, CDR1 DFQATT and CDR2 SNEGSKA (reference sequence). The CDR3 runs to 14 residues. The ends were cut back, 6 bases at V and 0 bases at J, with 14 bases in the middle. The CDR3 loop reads CSAPNRAVNTEAFF. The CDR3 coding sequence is TGCAGTGCACCTAACAGGGCGGTGAACACTGAAGCTTTCTTT.

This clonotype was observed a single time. This CDR3 reads CASSSRGVPNTEAFF. CDR3 bases: TGTGCCAGTAGCTCCCGTGGCGTACCTAACACTGAAGCTTTCTTT. J is TRBJ1-1 and V is TRBV19; no clear D. The length of the CDR3 is 15 residues. The ends were cut back, 6 bases at V and 2 bases at J, with 16 bases in the middle. Per germline, CDR1 LNHDA and CDR2 SQIVND (reference sequence).